The 32 T cell receptor beta chains given below trace back to one sample, sequenced in a study of blood T cell repertoires in COVID-19. TCRdb's table, derived via immunoSEQ multiplex PCR, lists solely in-frame clones and lacks some. The sample lists 250,000 or so clones; roughly 88% were seen once. Sequenced: PBMCs or T cells enriched from blood (not recorded which). These receptors were collected from a woman between 40 and 55 years old with acute COVID-19.

This clone was recorded only once. The V call is TRBV7-8, the J call TRBJ1-1; D perhaps matches TRBD1 (6 bases). The CDR3 has 16 residues. The V and J ends lost 4 bases and 5 bases respectively, with 20 bases between them. Germline assignment: CDR1 SGHVS and CDR2 FQNEAQ. DNA for the CDR3: TGTGCCAGCAGCTCGGCTGGCGGGGGCGGAAGGACTGAAGCTTTCTTT. This codes for CASSSAGGGGRTEAFF.

In this sample, this clone turned up once. This chain's CDR3 is CASQLSGGGELFF. DNA for the CDR3: TGTGCCAGCCAATTATCAGGGGGCGGGGAGCTGTTTTTT. This chain links TRBV6-5 with TRBJ2-2, with TRBD1 matching over 7 bases. The V segment lost 8 bases and the J segment 7 bases; nucleotides outside the gene matches: 7. Germline V gene sequence: CDR1 MNHEY, CDR2 SVGAGI. The CDR3 totals 13 residues.

Only one count was recorded for this clone. The gene calls are TRBV10-2 and TRBJ2-2, with unresolved D. CDR3 length: 11 residues. V was trimmed by 6 bases and J by 6 bases, leaving 5 bases between them. In germline, CDR1 is WSHSY, CDR2 SAAADI. CDR3 protein: CASRGPGELFF. Written as DNA, the CDR3 is TGCGCCAGCAGGGGCCCCGGGGAGCTGTTTTTT.

The J gene is TRBJ1-6, the V gene TRBV27; D remains ambiguous. The CDR3 covers 15 residues. Germline CDR1 and CDR2: MNHEY and SMNVEV (reference sequence). The germline V and J ends were trimmed by 3 bases and 8 bases, with 14 bases remaining between them. CDR3 coding DNA: TGTGCCAGCAGTTTCATCGGAGGTACAGATTCACCCCTCCACTTT. It specifies CASSFIGGTDSPLHF.

The chain links TRBV5-1 to TRBJ2-3; D uncertain. This CDR3 is 15 amino acids long. Per germline, CDR1 SGHRS and CDR2 YFSETQ. The V end lost 5 bases, the J end lost 2 bases, and 15 bases lay between the germline ends. This CDR3 is CASSFTTIPTDTQYF. The CDR3 bases are TGCGCCAGCAGTTTTACTACAATACCCACAGATACGCAGTATTTT.

This chain joins TRBV25-1 and TRBJ1-6, with no clear D. V shed 0 bases and J shed 14 bases, with 14 bases lying between them. Germline-derived CDR1 and CDR2 are MGHDK and SYGVNS. The CDR3 contains 14 residues. CDR3 bases: TGTGCCAGCAGTGAATATTCGGTCTGGTCGGCCCTCCACTTT. The encoded protein is CASSEYSVWSALHF.

The chain carries TRBV21-1 and TRBJ1-3; the table names TRBD1, a call not compared with the DNA. TRBV21-1 is listed as a pseudogene. CDR3 size: 17 residues. DNA of the CDR3: TGTGCCAGCAGCAAGGGACAGGGGTCCTGTTCTGGAAACACCATATATTTT. This encodes CASSKGQGSCSGNTIYF.

The CDR3 loop is CASSSRTGITEAFF. The CDR3 DNA is TGCGCCAGCAGCTCCCGGACAGGGATCACTGAAGCTTTCTTT. The chain joins TRBV5-1 to TRBJ1-1; 8 nucleotides match TRBD1. Germline V gene lookup returns CDR1 SGHRS and CDR2 YFSETQ. This CDR3 spans 14 amino acids. V shed 3 bases and J 4 bases; nucleotides not matched to a gene: 5.

This chain joins TRBV7-8 and TRBJ1-2; unclear D gene. There are 13 residues in the CDR3. V was pared by 2 bases and J by 9 bases, with 13 bases between. Germline CDR1 is SGHVS and CDR2 is FQNEAQ. This CDR3 is CASSLLSRVSYTF. The CDR3 coding sequence is TGTGCCAGCAGCTTACTAAGCCGAGTTAGCTACACCTTC.

This clone was detected once. V and J are TRBV29-1 and TRBJ1-4; D is unclear. This CDR3 has 13 amino acids. V lost 7 bases and J lost 3, with 12 bases in between. Germline V gene lookup returns CDR1 SQVTM and CDR2 ANQGSEA. CDR3 residues: CSAKYSPNEKLFF. The CDR3 region has the DNA TGCAGCGCTAAGTACAGTCCTAATGAAAAACTGTTTTTT.

The chain couples TRBV27 to TRBJ2-7, with 9 positions matching TRBD2. The germline gives CDR1 MNHEY, CDR2 SMNVEV (reference sequence). V shed 3 bases, J shed 2 bases, and the junction held 5 bases outside the gene matches. The CDR3 is 15 residues long. CDR3 sequence reads: CASSFLGGGAYEQYF. The CDR3 bases are TGTGCCAGCAGTTTTCTTGGCGGGGGGGCCTACGAGCAGTACTTC.

The chain combines TRBV4-3 with TRBJ2-5; TRBD2 agrees at 9 bases. With 0 bases clipped from V and 5 bases from J, the junction kept 7 bases outside the gene matches. This CDR3 comprises 16 residues. Germline-derived CDR1 and CDR2 are LGHNA and YSLEER. The chain's CDR3 is CASSQDPAGGGETQYF. The CDR3 nucleotides read TGCGCCAGCAGCCAAGATCCAGCGGGGGGAGGGGAGACCCAGTACTTC.

The chain couples TRBV6-2 or TRBV6-3 to TRBJ1-2, with 12 bases lining up with TRBD1. Germline V lookup: CDR1 MNHEY, CDR2 SVGEGT. Trimming cost V 5 bases and J 5 bases; bases outside gene matches: 3. This CDR3 comprises 14 residues. The CDR3 DNA reads as TGTGCCAGCAGTCGGGACAGGGGGCGTTATGGCTACACCTTC. Translated: CASSRDRGRYGYTF.

The chain recombines TRBV19 with TRBJ1-5, with no clear D. The CDR3 totals 14 residues. CDR1 is LNHDA and CDR2 is SQIVND in the germline V gene (reference sequence). The ends were cut back, 6 bases at V and 2 bases at J, with 11 bases in the middle. Here the CDR3 DNA reads TGTGCCAGTAGGCCCGGGGAGGGCAATCAGCCCCAGCATTTT. Translating gives CASRPGEGNQPQHF.

J is TRBJ1-4 and V is TRBV30, with 9 bases aligning to TRBD1. With 6 bases clipped from V and 8 bases from J, the junction kept 7 bases outside the gene matches. CDR3 length: 13 residues. The germline CDR1 and CDR2 sequences are GTSNPN and SVGIG (reference sequence). The DNA of the CDR3 is TGTGCCTGCGGCCGGGACAGGGAAGAAAAACTGTTTTTT. Translated: CACGRDREEKLFF.

This clone was picked up one time. The genes are TRBV5-1 and TRBJ2-4, with TRBD1 as a possible D gene (6 bases). The germline CDR1 and CDR2 sequences are SGHRS and YFSETQ. The CDR3 is made up of 17 amino acids. V was trimmed by 4 bases and J by 4 bases, leaving 21 bases between them. CDR3 nucleotides: TGCGCCAGCAGCACACCTACTCAGGGACAAGTAAAAAACATTCAGTACTTC. Its translation: CASSTPTQGQVKNIQYF. Filled out from reference TRBV5-1 and TRBJ2-4, the complete variable domain reads KAGVTQTPRYLIKTRGQQVTLSCSPISGHRSVSWYQQTPGQGLQFLFEYFSETQRNKGNFPGRFSGRQFSNSRSEMNVSTLELGDSALYLCASSTPTQGQVKNIQYFGAGTRLSVL.

The chain carries TRBV12-3 or TRBV12-4 and TRBJ1-1; a possible D gene is TRBD1 (5 bases). This CDR3 is 12 amino acids long. Trimming removed 3 bases from V and 6 bases from J, with 8 bases in between. This CDR3 is CASSFKGPEAFF. For the CDR3, the DNA is TGTGCCAGCAGTTTCAAGGGGCCTGAAGCTTTCTTT.

The rearrangement uses TRBV9 and TRBJ1-2; D is unclear. This CDR3 is 14 amino acids long. Germline CDR1 SGDLS, CDR2 YYNGEE. V lost 3 bases, J lost 2 bases, and 11 bases lay in between. CDR3 in amino acids: CASSDGRRNYGYTF. DNA for the CDR3: TGTGCCAGCAGCGATGGGAGGCGGAACTATGGCTACACCTTC.

This rearrangement joins TRBV11-2 to TRBJ2-3; 9 bases match TRBD2. Unmatched junction bases numbered 9, after V lost 4 bases and J lost 4 bases. CDR1 is SGHAT, CDR2 FQNNGV, per germline. The CDR3 is 16 residues long. Here the CDR3 DNA reads TGTGCCAGCAGCTCCGGGCGGGGGGGCCTCCCAGATACGCAGTATTTT. It translates to CASSSGRGGLPDTQYF.

The chain links TRBV30 to TRBJ1-2; TRBD1 agrees at 8 bases. The V segment lost 3 bases and the J segment 2 bases; nucleotides outside the gene matches: 5. The CDR3 is 14 residues long. Looked up from germline, CDR1 is GTSNPN and CDR2 is SVGIG (reference sequence). The CDR3 region is CAWSQGAGNYGYTF. CDR3 coding DNA: TGTGCCTGGAGCCAGGGGGCAGGGAACTATGGCTACACCTTC.

The rearrangement links TRBV7-2 to TRBJ1-4, with 12 bases aligning to TRBD1. Germline CDR1 and CDR2: SGHTA and FQGNSA. V dropped 3 bases and J dropped 7; count of bases not matched to a gene: 6. This CDR3 is built from 16 residues. The CDR3 region has the DNA TGTGCCAGCAGCTTCCGCCGGGACAGGGGGCGTGAAAAACTGTTTTTT. It is translated as CASSFRRDRGREKLFF.

This clone was detected once. This chain uses TRBV4-1 with TRBJ2-1; TRBD1 matches at 7 bases. Germline V gives CDR1 MGHRA, CDR2 YSYEKL. The J segment lost 10 bases and the V segment lost 2 bases, leaving 8 bases of the junction unmatched. The CDR3 contains 14 residues. In DNA form, the CDR3 reads TGCGCCAGCAGCCAAAGGCAGGGGGATTTGGAGCAGTTCTTC. Translation gives CASSQRQGDLEQFF.

This chain joins TRBV5-6 and TRBJ1-2; 8 nucleotides agree with TRBD1. Per germline, CDR1 SGHDT and CDR2 YYEEEE. The CDR3 extends over 16 amino acids. Losses at the gene ends were 4 bases for V and 8 bases for J; bases not matched to a gene: 16. CDR3 sequence: CASSPQAGQGAWGYTF. The CDR3 nucleotides are TGTGCCAGCAGCCCCCAGGCGGGGCAGGGGGCATGGGGCTACACCTTC.

V gene TRBV24-1 combines with J gene TRBJ2-3, with a tentative D call TRBD2 (5 bases). CDR3 length equals 14 residues. V gave up 7 bases and J gave up 2 bases, with 12 bases separating them. CDR1 is KGHDR and CDR2 is SFDVKD in the germline V gene. The CDR3 bases are TGTGCCACCAGCCCGGGGTCCCACACAGATACGCAGTATTTT. This encodes CATSPGSHTDTQYF.

The chain employs TRBV25-1 and TRBJ1-6; D unclear. Trimming left V 0 bases short and J 0 bases short, with 12 bases between. The CDR3 sequence is 18 residues long. From germline, CDR1 is MGHDK and CDR2 SYGVNS. CDR3 region: CASSEYGPGSSYNSPLHF. In DNA form, the CDR3 reads TGTGCCAGCAGTGAATACGGTCCCGGGAGCTCCTATAATTCACCCCTCCACTTT.

The chain links TRBV6-2 or TRBV6-3 to TRBJ2-7; D is uncertain. Per the germline V gene, CDR1 is MNHEY and CDR2 is SVGEGT. The germline V and J ends were trimmed by 5 bases and 4 bases, with 12 bases remaining between them. The CDR3 has 13 amino acids. The CDR3 DNA reads TGTGCCAGCAGTGACCCGGGTCTTTACGAGCAGTACGTC. Translated, it gives CASSDPGLYEQYV.

The chain recombines TRBV30 with TRBJ1-1; unclear D gene. Trimming cost V 1 base and J 7 bases, with 10 bases left between them. The CDR3 is 12 amino acids. CDR1 is GTSNPN and CDR2 is SVGIG in the germline V gene (reference sequence). The CDR3, as DNA: TGTGCCTGGAGTGAGATACAAATTGAAGCTTTCTTT. This sequence encodes CAWSEIQIEAFF.

The chain is built from TRBV2 and TRBJ1-1, with 12 positions matching TRBD1. The germline V gene encodes CDR1 SNHLY and CDR2 FYNNEI. After removal of 8 bases from V and 4 bases from J, the junction contained 11 bases not matched to a gene. CDR3 length: 16 residues. CDR3 sequence reads: CASQYARDRGPTEAFF. The CDR3 region has the DNA TGTGCCAGCCAATATGCACGGGACAGGGGGCCCACTGAAGCTTTCTTT.

This clone was recorded a few times. The V and J genes are TRBV5-4 and TRBJ1-1; tentatively, D is TRBD1 (6 bases). This CDR3 is 14 amino acids long. The germline gives CDR1 SGHNT, CDR2 YYREEE (reference sequence). The V end was cut by 3 bases, the J end by 2 bases, with 11 bases between. The CDR3 coding sequence is TGTGCCAGCAGCTCTAGGGACAAAAACACTGAAGCTTTCTTT. Translation: CASSSRDKNTEAFF.

The chain carries TRBV5-8 and TRBJ1-5, with D possibly TRBD1 on 6 matching bases. CDR1 is SGHTS, CDR2 YDEGEE, per germline. V was shortened by 1 base and J by 8 bases, with 19 bases between the two germline ends. The CDR3 contains 16 residues. The DNA for the CDR3 is TGTGCCAGCAGCTTGTTGGGACAATCTATGATTAAGCCCCAGCATTTT. Amino acid sequence: CASSLLGQSMIKPQHF.

The chain joins TRBV25-1 to TRBJ1-2; 9 bases are a match to TRBD1. Trimming removed 4 bases from V and 5 bases from J; junction bases left unmatched: 8. Germline CDR1 reads MGHDK; CDR2 reads SYGVNS. The CDR3 consists of 15 residues. In DNA, the CDR3 is TGTGCCAGCAGTGGGGGGACAGGGAGTCCGTATGGCTACACCTTC. Its translation: CASSGGTGSPYGYTF.

The chain couples TRBV5-4 to TRBJ1-6; D unclear. The CDR3 covers 15 residues. Germline V gene sequence: CDR1 SGHNT, CDR2 YYREEE (reference sequence). Deletions cut 0 bases from V and 7 bases from J, with 11 bases between. The chain's CDR3 is CASSLGSPRNSPLHF. The CDR3 coding sequence is TGTGCCAGCAGCTTGGGGTCCCCGAGGAATTCACCCCTCCACTTT.